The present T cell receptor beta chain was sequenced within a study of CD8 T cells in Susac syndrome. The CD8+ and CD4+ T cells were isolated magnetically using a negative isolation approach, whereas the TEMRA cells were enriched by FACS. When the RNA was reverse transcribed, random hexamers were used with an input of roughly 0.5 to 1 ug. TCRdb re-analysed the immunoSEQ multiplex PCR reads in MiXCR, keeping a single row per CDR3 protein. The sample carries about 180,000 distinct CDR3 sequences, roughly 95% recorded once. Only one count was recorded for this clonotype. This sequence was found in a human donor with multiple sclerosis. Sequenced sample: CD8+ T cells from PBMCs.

The CDR3 loop is CAISGSNAGVSNEQFF. CDR3 nucleotides: TGTGCCATCAGTGGTTCCAATGCGGGAGTAAGCAATGAGCAGTTCTTC. The chain employs TRBV10-3 and TRBJ2-1, with 7 bases aligning to TRBD2. CDR3 length equals 16 residues. From germline, CDR1 is ENHRY and CDR2 SYGVKD. Losses at the gene ends were 4 bases for V and 6 bases for J; bases not matched to a gene: 12.